These 18 T cell receptor beta chains came from one sample sequenced in a study of shared clonotypes between healthy human individuals (dated by TCRdb to about 2020). To prepare the library, the immunoSEQ multiplex PCR assay was applied. TCRdb retrieved this table from immuneACCESS and kept in-frame rearrangements only. Not all clones are present; in checked studies, unresolved V genes account for under half, and no reason is known for the remainder. Across this sample there are about 490,000 clones, with roughly 85% seen only once. The ten largest clones add up to around 12% of the sample. The sequenced material came from PBMCs. The origin of the receptors is a woman aged 40 to 49 in good health. Some clones in this sample may be carry-over from other donors' samples.

The V call is TRBV4-1, the J call TRBJ2-4; 12 bases map to TRBD2. The CDR3 covers 19 residues. Trimming took 0 bases from V and 0 from J; bases not matched to a gene: 6. Germline loops: CDR1 MGHRA, CDR2 YSYEKL. This chain's CDR3 is CASSQDRTSGNLAKNIQYF. CDR3 DNA: TGCGCCAGCAGCCAAGATCGGACTAGCGGGAACCTAGCCAAAAACATTCAGTACTTC.

Regarding this clone: This likely came from a read error, as a far larger clone is one base away. The chain recombines TRBV30 with TRBJ1-1, with D possibly TRBD1 on 5 matching bases. CDR3 length: 13 residues. Germline assignment: CDR1 GTSNPN and CDR2 SVGIG (reference sequence). The CDR3 DNA reads as TGTGCCCGGAGTATAGACAGTGGGACTGAAGCTTTCTTT. Translation gives CARSIDSGTEAFF.

This clone was seen just once. The chain uses TRBV30 and TRBJ2-3, with TRBD2 matching over 9 bases. CDR3 length: 15 residues. V gave up 2 bases and J gave up 5 bases; unmatched junction bases: 8. Germline values: CDR1 GTSNPN, CDR2 SVGIG (reference sequence). DNA for the CDR3: TGTGCCTGGAGTCCTTCTAGCGGGAAGAGAGATACGCAGTATTTT. Its translation is CAWSPSSGKRDTQYF. Looking up the rest from reference TRBV30 and TRBJ2-3 gives the full variable domain: SQTIHQWPATLVQPVGSPLSLECTVEGTSNPNLYWYRQAAGRGLQLLFYSVGIGQISSEVPQNLSASRPQDRQFILSSKKLLLSDSGFYLCAWSPSSGKRDTQYFGPGTRLTVL.

The rearrangement links TRBV5-4 to TRBJ1-4; TRBD1 matches 9 bases. Germline CDR1 reads SGHNT; CDR2 reads YYREEE (reference sequence). Unmatched junction bases numbered 5, after V lost 2 bases and J lost 6 bases. The length of the CDR3 is 15 residues. The CDR3 DNA reads as TGTGCCAGCAGCTTCCAAACAGGGGGCCATGAAAAACTGTTTTTT. It specifies CASSFQTGGHEKLFF.

The chain has TRBV7-8 and TRBJ2-2; the D is unclear. CDR3 length: 17 amino acids. Germline CDR1 SGHVS, CDR2 FQNEAQ. The germline V and J ends were trimmed by 0 bases and 4 bases, with 15 bases remaining between them. CDR3 loop: CASSLARSGVSTGELFF. For the CDR3, the DNA is TGTGCCAGCAGCTTAGCCCGTTCAGGAGTTTCCACCGGGGAGCTGTTTTTT.

This chain connects TRBV14 to TRBJ2-7, with D perhaps matching TRBD1 (6 bases). With 4 bases removed from V and 0 bases from J, the gap between germline ends came to 16 bases. The CDR3 is 16 amino acids. In germline, CDR1 is SGHDN, CDR2 FVKESK. CDR3 nucleotides: TGTGCCAGCAGCCGAAGGAGGACAGTCAGCTCCTACGAGCAGTACTTC. Translating gives CASSRRRTVSSYEQYF.

This clone has just one count. One base away lies a much larger clone, so this may be a sequencing read error. The chain has TRBV7-6 and TRBJ2-5; 13 nucleotides line up with TRBD2. V dropped 1 base and J dropped 1; count of bases not matched to a gene: 6. CDR3 size: 18 residues. Looked up from germline, CDR1 is SGHVS and CDR2 is FNYEAQ. The CDR3 loop is CASSLVRTSGSAQETQYF. CDR3 DNA: TGTGCCAGCAGCTTAGTGCGGACTAGCGGGAGTGCCCAAGAGACCCAGTACTTC.

The rearrangement links TRBV27 to TRBJ1-5; D gene ambiguous. Between the trimmed V and J ends, which lost 4 bases and 9 bases, there was a span of 16 bases. The CDR3 spans 14 residues. Germline V lookup: CDR1 MNHEY, CDR2 SMNVEV (reference sequence). The CDR3 DNA sequence: TGTGCCAGCAGTTGGTCGACCGCCCGTGGGCCCCAGCATTTT. Translated: CASSWSTARGPQHF.

The chain links TRBV28 to TRBJ2-7, with 7 bases matching TRBD2. Trimming cost V 6 bases and J 0 bases; bases outside gene matches: 8. Germline CDR1 reads MDHEN; CDR2 reads SYDVKM. The CDR3 totals 15 residues. CDR3 DNA sequence: TGTGCCAGCAGGCAAGCGGGGCCCTTCTCCTACGAGCAGTACTTC. Amino acid sequence: CASRQAGPFSYEQYF.

This chain links TRBV5-1 with TRBJ1-3; D uncertain. CDR1 and CDR2 (germline): SGHRS, YFSETQ. V was shortened by 2 bases and J by 0 bases, with 9 bases between the two germline ends. The CDR3 spans 15 residues. The CDR3 region has the DNA TGCGCCAGCAGCTTAGACATGAGCTCTGGAAACACCATATATTTT. Protein: CASSLDMSSGNTIYF.

This sequence joins TRBV13 and TRBJ2-7; 13 nucleotides match TRBD2. This CDR3 region has 16 residues. Trimming removed 5 bases from V and 7 bases from J; junction bases left unmatched: 11. From germline, CDR1 is PRHDT and CDR2 FYEKMQ (reference sequence). The CDR3 region is CASSNPFGLAGAEQYF. In DNA, the CDR3 is TGTGCCAGCAGCAACCCGTTTGGACTAGCGGGAGCTGAGCAGTACTTC.

The rearrangement links TRBV13 to TRBJ2-1; 7 bases match TRBD2. V lost 4 bases, J lost 3 bases, and 0 bases stayed unmatched. The CDR3 has 13 residues. Germline CDR1 PRHDT, CDR2 FYEKMQ (reference sequence). The CDR3 loop reads CASSWGGYNEQFF. The CDR3 DNA is TGTGCCAGCAGCTGGGGGGGCTACAATGAGCAGTTCTTC. Using reference TRBV13 and TRBJ2-1 for the parts outside the CDR3, the full variable domain is AAGVIQSPRHLIKEKRETATLKCYPIPRHDTVYWYQQGPGQDPQFLISFYEKMQSDKGSIPDRFSAQQFSDYHSELNMSSLELGDSALYFCASSWGGYNEQFFGPGTRLTVL.

V gene TRBV21-1 combines with J gene TRBJ2-1. TRBV21-1 is described as a pseudogene. The CDR3 contains 16 residues. CDR3 sequence reads: CASSKGYGGGYNEQFF. Here the CDR3 DNA reads TGTGCCAGCAGCAAAGGGTACGGGGGCGGCTACAATGAGCAGTTCTTC.

The rearrangement joins TRBV11-2 to TRBJ1-1, with D possibly TRBD1 on 5 matching bases. The V gene lost 0 bases and the J gene lost 8 bases, with 7 bases spanning the gap. In germline, CDR1 is SGHAT, CDR2 FQNNGV. The CDR3 extends over 12 amino acids. CDR3 DNA: TGTGCCAGCAGCTTAGATCAGGGCGAAGCTTTCTTT. Its protein product is CASSLDQGEAFF.

This sequence joins TRBV28 and TRBJ2-2; 12 nucleotides align to TRBD2. This CDR3 comprises 15 residues. Germline CDR1 MDHEN, CDR2 SYDVKM. Germline trimming cut 6 bases from V and 7 bases from J; bases unmatched to any gene: 6. The CDR3 loop reads CASSRTSGRFGELFF. CDR3 DNA sequence: TGTGCCAGCAGCCGTACTAGCGGGAGGTTCGGGGAGCTGTTTTTT.

This chain connects TRBV27 to TRBJ1-2, with TRBD1 matching over 10 bases. This CDR3 has 16 residues. Germline V lookup: CDR1 MNHEY, CDR2 SMNVEV (reference sequence). The ends lost 6 bases at V and 0 bases at J; junction bases unmatched: 7. CDR3 sequence: CASRPGTGASNYGYTF. CDR3 bases: TGTGCCAGCAGACCCGGGACAGGGGCCTCTAACTATGGCTACACCTTC.

This clone has a handful of counts. V usage is TRBV5-6 and J usage is TRBJ2-3; D is perhaps TRBD2 (5 bases). Germline loops: CDR1 SGHDT, CDR2 YYEEEE. There are 17 residues in the CDR3. Trimming took 2 bases from V and 1 from J, leaving 17 bases between them. CDR3 amino acids: CASSFSSAARGTDTQYF. CDR3 in DNA: TGTGCCAGCAGCTTCAGTAGCGCAGCAAGGGGCACAGATACGCAGTATTTT.

The chain uses TRBV11-2 and TRBJ2-1; tentative D call: TRBD2 (6 bases). Looked up from germline, CDR1 is SGHAT and CDR2 is FQNNGV. V was shortened by 2 bases and J by 10 bases, with 15 bases between the two germline ends. The CDR3 has 14 residues. The CDR3 region is CASSLKVGLVEQFF. The CDR3 nucleotides are TGTGCCAGCAGCTTAAAGGTGGGACTCGTGGAGCAGTTCTTC.